A selection of T cell receptor beta chains follows, all from one sample in a study of regulatory T cells in long-lasting Graves disease. One entry per CDR3 protein results from TCRdb running MiXCR on the multiplex PCR reads. Of about 430,000 distinct CDR3 sequences listed, about 15% are singletons. The sample was also reused in another study, on T cells in Graves' hyperthyroidism and ophthalmopathy.

The sequencing used peripheral blood mononuclear cells (PBMCs), collected at new diagnosis, from a patient treated with antithyroid drugs. Receptor source: a woman aged 40 to 50 with Graves disease. The CDR3 runs from the conserved cysteine through the conserved F or W. D genes are given only for firm matches. Not every row has a clone size; where given, it reads once, few, many or a size class.

TRBV7-2	many	TRBJ2-3	TRBD2	TGTGCCAGCAGCTTAATTCCGTTAAGCGGGAGAAGTATAGATACGCAGTATTTT	CASSLIPLSGRSIDTQYF
TRBV12-3/TRBV12-4	many	TRBJ1-4	.	TGTGCCAGCAGTTTGGGACCTCGAGGGACCGGGAAACTGTTTTTT	CASSLGPRGTGKLFF
TRBV11-1	many	TRBJ2-5	.	TGTGCCAGCAGCTTAGTTTGGACTTTCCAAGAGACCCAGTACTTC	CASSLVWTFQETQYF
TRBV28	few	TRBJ1-5	.	TGTGCCAGCAGTCCGGTCCTGGGTCAGCCCCAGCATTTT	CASSPVLGQPQHF
TRBV2	many	TRBJ2-3	.	TGTGCCAGCAGTCGAACGCCAGATACGCAGTATTTT	CASSRTPDTQYF
TRBV28	many	TRBJ2-7	TRBD1	TGTGCCAGCAGCCTAGGGACAGACTACGAGCAGTACTTC	CASSLGTDYEQYF
TRBV29-1	many	TRBJ2-3	TRBD2	TGCAGCGTGGTTTTAGCGGGAGGTCGGACAGATACGCAGTATTTT	CSVVLAGGRTDTQYF
TRBV18	few	TRBJ2-1	TRBD2	TGTGCCAGCTCACGACCGGGACTAGCGGGTGTAGGTGAGCAGTTCTTC	CASSRPGLAGVGEQFF
TRBV9	few	TRBJ2-5	TRBD1	TGTGCCAGCAGCCCTCTGACAGGGTTGGAGACCCAGTACTTC	CASSPLTGLETQYF
TRBV12-3/TRBV12-4	many	TRBJ2-3	.	TGTGCCAGCAGCGAACCAGGGACAGATACGCAGTATTTT	CASSEPGTDTQYF
TRBV2	many	TRBJ2-1	TRBD2	TGTGCCACCCCAGCGGGAGGGTCCTACAATGAGCAGTTCTTC	CATPAGGSYNEQFF
TRBV20-1	many	TRBJ2-7	.	TGCAGTGCCTCTACACTCTACGAGCAGTACTTC	CSASTLYEQYF
TRBV5-1	many	TRBJ2-7	TRBD2	TGCGCCAGCAGCTTGGATTTGGGGGGAGGGCCCGGGGAGCAGTACTTC	CASSLDLGGGPGEQYF
TRBV28	many	TRBJ2-7	TRBD1	TGTGCCAGCAGTCCATCAGTCCACCCAGGGGGGTACTTC	CASSPSVHPGGYF
TRBV28	many	TRBJ2-7	.	TGTGCCAGCAGTCCCTTTGGACGGAGCTCCTACGAGCAGTACTTC	CASSPFGRSSYEQYF
TRBV6-2/TRBV6-3	.	TRBJ2-7	TRBD1	TGTGCCAGCAGTTACAGGACAGGGAGCTCCTACGAGCAGTACTTC	CASSYRTGSSYEQYF
TRBV27	many	TRBJ2-1	.	TGTGCCAGCAGTATCACCAGCTACAATGAGCAGTTCTTC	CASSITSYNEQFF
TRBV27	many	TRBJ2-1	TRBD2	TGTGCCAGCACCTCACCACTAGCGGGAGGCTACAATGAGCAGTTCTTC	CASTSPLAGGYNEQFF
TRBV2	many	TRBJ2-3	TRBD2	TGTGCCAGCAGTCCTCGGACTAGCGAGACCCATACGCAGTATTTT	CASSPRTSETHTQYF
TRBV9	many	TRBJ2-3	TRBD1	TGTGCCAGCAGCGGACGGACAGGGCTATGGTCCCCAGATACGCAGTATTTT	CASSGRTGLWSPDTQYF
TRBV6-1	few	TRBJ2-3	.	TGTGCCAGCAGTGACAGGGGAGCGGATACGCAGTATTTT	CASSDRGADTQYF
TRBV6-1	.	TRBJ2-7	.	TGTGCCAGCAGCGAAAAGCTGGGGGGTTTCGAGCAGTACTTC	CASSEKLGGFEQYF
TRBV28	.	TRBJ2-7	TRBD1	TGTGCCAGCAGTTTATGGACCGGGACAGGGGGCGGCTTCGAGCAGTACTTC	CASSLWTGTGGGFEQYF
TRBV19	.	TRBJ2-1	TRBD2	TGTGCCAGTAGTATCTTTGCGGGAGCCAGCAATGAGCAGTTCTTC	CASSIFAGASNEQFF
TRBV20-1	.	TRBJ2-1	.	TGCAGTGCTAGAGGGGGCGCTTCACGGATCTACAATGAGCAGTTCTTC	CSARGGASRIYNEQFF
TRBV12-3/TRBV12-4	once	TRBJ2-7	TRBD2	TGTGCCAGCAAAGCAACGACCTTTTTAGCGGGAGGACTCTACGAGCAGTACTTC	CASKATTFLAGGLYEQYF
TRBV12-3/TRBV12-4	many	TRBJ1-2	.	TGTGCCAGCAGTACCGGGACCTCTTATGGCTACACCTTC	CASSTGTSYGYTF
TRBV15	few	TRBJ2-7	TRBD1	TGTGCCACCAGCAGACCTGACAGGGAAACGTACGAGCAGTACTTC	CATSRPDRETYEQYF
TRBV25-1	many	TRBJ1-1	.	TGTGCCACGTTAGACCGGACATCGGGATCCACTGAAGCTTTCTTT	CATLDRTSGSTEAFF
TRBV6-1	few	TRBJ2-2	TRBD1	TGTGCCAGCAGCGACAGGGGATCGGGCACCGGGGAGCTGTTTTTT	CASSDRGSGTGELFF
TRBV6-2/TRBV6-3	.	TRBJ2-1	TRBD2	TGTGCCAGCAGTTTGACTAGCGGGGTCCATGAGCAGTTCTTC	CASSLTSGVHEQFF
TRBV5-8	.	TRBJ2-5	TRBD2	TGTGCCAGCAGCACGGGGACTAGCGGCCAAGAGACCCAGTACTTC	CASSTGTSGQETQYF
TRBV18	.	TRBJ1-1	.	TGTGCCAGCTCACCACGGGGAAAGAACACTGAAGCTTTCTTT	CASSPRGKNTEAFF
TRBV12-3/TRBV12-4	many	TRBJ2-7	.	TGTGCCAGCAGTTTAGCGCATCGTTGGGGGAACTCCTACGAGCAGTACTTC	CASSLAHRWGNSYEQYF
TRBV28	few	TRBJ1-5	.	TGTGCCAGCAGTTTTTTCGCGGTCCTCAATCAGCCCCAGCATTTT	CASSFFAVLNQPQHF
TRBV28	few	TRBJ2-1	.	TGTGCCAGCATTTCCCTCAATGAGCAGTTCTTC	CASISLNEQFF
TRBV20-1	many	TRBJ2-1	TRBD2	TGCAGTGCCGGACTAGCGGGAAATGAGCAGTTCTTC	CSAGLAGNEQFF
TRBV13	few	TRBJ1-6	.	TGTGCCAGCAGCTTAATCAGGGGCGGATATAATTCACCCCTCCACTTT	CASSLIRGGYNSPLHF